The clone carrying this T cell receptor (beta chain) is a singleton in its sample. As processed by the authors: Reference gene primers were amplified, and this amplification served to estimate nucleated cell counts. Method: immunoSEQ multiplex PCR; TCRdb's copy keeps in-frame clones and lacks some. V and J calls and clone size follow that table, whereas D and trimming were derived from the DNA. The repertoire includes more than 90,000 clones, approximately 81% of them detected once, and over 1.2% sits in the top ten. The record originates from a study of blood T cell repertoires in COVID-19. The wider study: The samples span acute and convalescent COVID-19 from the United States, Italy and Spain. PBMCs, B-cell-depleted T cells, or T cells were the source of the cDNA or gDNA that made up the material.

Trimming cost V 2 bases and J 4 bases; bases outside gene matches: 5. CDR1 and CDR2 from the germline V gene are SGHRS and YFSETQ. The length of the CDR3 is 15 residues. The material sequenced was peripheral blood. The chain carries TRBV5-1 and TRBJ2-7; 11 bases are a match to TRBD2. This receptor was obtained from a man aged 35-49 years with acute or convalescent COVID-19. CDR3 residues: CASSFTSGRMYEQYF. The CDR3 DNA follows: TGCGCCAGCAGCTTCACTAGCGGGAGAATGTACGAGCAGTACTTC. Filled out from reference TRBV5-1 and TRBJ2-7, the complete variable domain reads KAGVTQTPRYLIKTRGQQVTLSCSPISGHRSVSWYQQTPGQGLQFLFEYFSETQRNKGNFPGRFSGRQFSNSRSEMNVSTLELGDSALYLCASSFTSGRMYEQYFGPGTRLTVT.